This section outlines one T cell receptor (beta chain) sequence together with its context. The sample is drawn from a study of human T cells and chemical hapten exposure. Indicated time point: pre-sensitization, week 0. Documented treatment: therapeutic diphenylcyclopropenone sensitization with weekly scalp DPC. Sequencing started from total RNA isolated from unfractionated whole blood. Unique molecular identifiers were affixed to discrete cDNA molecules within the library. Original processing notes: The median was roughly 95,000 TCRs per sample, ranging about 23,224 to 690,600. MiXCR, run by TCRdb on the RACE reads, gives a single entry per CDR3 protein. These V and J calls derive from TCRdb rather than the authors' analysis. The sample contains 180,000 or so distinct CDR3 sequences, roughly 30% of which appear only once. This sequence originates from a woman in her twenties or thirties with alopecia areata. Some clones in this sample may be carry-over from other donors' samples. The source material was whole blood, sampled in connection with sensitization to the hapten diphenylcyclopropenone (DPC).

In DNA, the CDR3 is TGTGCCAGCAGTTCCCGGGGGGCGAACCTGAACACTGAAGCTTTCTTT. Encoded protein: CASSSRGANLNTEAFF. V usage is TRBV28 and J usage is TRBJ1-1, with a tentative D call TRBD1 (6 bases). This CDR3 contains 16 residues. The V gene's germline CDR1 is MDHEN and CDR2 SYDVKM. Trimming removed 4 bases from V and 0 bases from J, with 15 bases in between.